The next 9 T cell receptor beta chains were all read from a single sample in a study of blood T cell repertoires in COVID-19. Here immunoSEQ multiplex PCR was the method, and the copy in TCRdb shows in-frame clones only, minus some. The top ten hold about a fifth of the sample, which has approximately 300,000 clones, about 92% seen once. The sample taken for sequencing was PBMCs or T cells enriched from blood (not recorded which). The receptor set was obtained from a woman in her thirties who had recovered from COVID-19.

The rearrangement joins TRBV7-2 to TRBJ2-1; D may be TRBD2 (6 bases). CDR1 and CDR2 (germline): SGHTA, FQGNSA. This CDR3 spans 13 amino acids. V shed 5 bases and J shed 9 bases, with 14 bases lying between them. As DNA, the CDR3 is TGTGCCAGCAGCGGGCAGGGAGGTAGTGAGCAGTTCTTC. This codes for CASSGQGGSEQFF. Variable domain in full (rest from reference TRBV7-2 and TRBJ2-1): GAGVSQSPSNKVTEKGKDVELRCDPISGHTALYWYRQSLGQGLEFLIYFQGNSAPDKSGLPSDRFSAERTGGSVSTLTIQRTQQEDSAVYLCASSGQGGSEQFFGPGTRLTVL.

V is TRBV7-9 and J is TRBJ2-7, with D possibly TRBD2 on 7 matching bases. Between the trimmed V and J ends, which lost 2 bases and 2 bases, there was a span of 13 bases. Germline CDR1 and CDR2: SEHNR and FQNEAQ (reference sequence). The CDR3 is 15 amino acids. CDR3 region: CASSLRGGLTYEQYF. CDR3 nucleotide sequence: TGTGCCAGCAGCTTACGCGGGGGCCTTACCTACGAGCAGTACTTC.

This chain joins TRBV2 and TRBJ2-1, with 8 bases aligning to TRBD1. Germline V lookup: CDR1 SNHLY, CDR2 FYNNEI. The CDR3 loop spans 15 amino acids. After removal of 2 bases from V and 8 bases from J, the junction contained 8 bases not matched to a gene. CDR3 bases: TGTGCCAGCAGTGAATCGCCAGGGGGCAATTATGAGCAGTTCTTC. This sequence encodes CASSESPGGNYEQFF.

The chain employs TRBV7-2 and TRBJ2-3, with D possibly matching TRBD2 (5 bases). The CDR3 is 15 amino acids. The V end lost 3 bases, the J end lost 2 bases, and 12 bases lay between the germline ends. Germline assignment: CDR1 SGHTA and CDR2 FQGNSA. DNA for the CDR3: TGTGCCAGCAGCTTGAGACTAACCCCCACAGATACGCAGTATTTT. The encoded protein is CASSLRLTPTDTQYF.

CDR3 nucleotide sequence: TGCGCCAGCAGCTTGTTTCAGGGCGGGAGAGGAATGGGGACCCAGTACTTC. Translation: CASSLFQGGRGMGTQYF. This chain uses TRBV5-1 with TRBJ2-5; 7 nucleotides agree with TRBD2. CDR1 is SGHRS and CDR2 is YFSETQ in the germline V gene. After removal of 1 base from V and 7 bases from J, the junction contained 16 bases not matched to a gene. This CDR3 comprises 17 residues.

The chain employs TRBV5-4 and TRBJ2-1; the D gene is possibly TRBD1 (6 bases). Germline loops: CDR1 SGHNT, CDR2 YYREEE (reference sequence). V lost 3 bases and J 6 bases, leaving 10 bases between the germline ends. The CDR3 length is 13 residues. The CDR3 DNA reads as TGTGCCAGCAGCTCCAGGGGTTCCAATGAGCAGTTCTTC. This codes for CASSSRGSNEQFF.

The chain employs TRBV2 and TRBJ1-5, with TRBD1 as a possible D gene (6 bases). Trimming shortened V by 4 bases and J by 7 bases, and 14 bases separated the two germline ends. The CDR3 sequence is 14 residues long. Germline V gene sequence: CDR1 SNHLY, CDR2 FYNNEI. The CDR3 protein is CASSGPQGNQPQHF. The DNA for the CDR3 is TGTGCCAGCAGTGGGCCTCAGGGGAACCAGCCCCAGCATTTT.

V gene TRBV27 combines with J gene TRBJ1-6; 9 bases align to TRBD1. The CDR3 runs 14 residues. V shed 8 bases and J 10 bases; nucleotides not matched to a gene: 9. From germline, CDR1 is MNHEY and CDR2 SMNVEV (reference sequence). The CDR3 reads CASGLGQGWSPLHF. The DNA for the CDR3 is TGTGCCAGCGGCCTGGGACAGGGTTGGTCACCCCTCCACTTT.

In this sample, this clone turned up once. V usage is TRBV30 and J usage is TRBJ1-5; TRBD1 aligns across 7 bases. This CDR3 comprises 14 residues. Germline CDR1 is GTSNPN and CDR2 is SVGIG (reference sequence). V lost 2 bases, J lost 4 bases, and 5 bases stayed unmatched. The CDR3: CAWSRTGVNQPQHF. CDR3 nucleotide sequence: TGTGCCTGGAGTCGAACAGGGGTGAATCAGCCCCAGCATTTT.